One and the same sample provided the 29 T cell receptor beta chains below, sequenced in a study of cytomegalovirus exposure and HLA in healthy donors. Vbeta (60) and Jbeta (13) primers were used in the PCR. Some clones are missing from TCRdb's copy, which holds only in-frame ones; the method was immunoSEQ multiplex PCR. Among 150,000 to 200,000 clones listed, around four fifths were seen once. The sequenced sample was PBMCs. These receptors originate from a man over 45 in good health and CMV-seropositive.

This clone was picked up one time. The V call is TRBV6-5, the J call TRBJ2-7; D possibly corresponds to TRBD1 (6 bases). The CDR3 is 14 amino acids. CDR1 and CDR2 (germline): MNHEY, SVGAGI. V was shortened by 2 bases and J by 2 bases, with 10 bases between the two germline ends. CDR3 coding DNA: TGTGCCAGCAGTTACAGGGGGTCACCCTACGAGCAGTACTTC. Its protein product is CASSYRGSPYEQYF.

The V gene is TRBV5-6, the J gene TRBJ1-6, with 10 bases matching TRBD1. Per the germline V gene, CDR1 is SGHDT and CDR2 is YYEEEE. CDR3 length: 18 residues. V was clipped by 2 bases and J by 0 bases; unmatched bases: 5. The CDR3 DNA sequence: TGTGCCAGCAGCTTCGACAGGGGGCGAAGCTCCTATAATTCACCCCTCCACTTT. Encoded protein: CASSFDRGRSSYNSPLHF.

The gene calls are TRBV10-2 and TRBJ2-7; D unclear. The germline V and J ends were trimmed by 4 bases and 2 bases, with 9 bases remaining between them. CDR3 length equals 13 residues. Germline V lookup: CDR1 WSHSY, CDR2 SAAADI. In DNA form, the CDR3 reads TGCGCCAGCAGTGGTCCGAGTCCCTACGAGCAGTACTTC. Amino acid sequence: CASSGPSPYEQYF.

The chain couples TRBV5-1 to TRBJ2-3, with D unclear. The CDR3 length is 17 residues. The germline V and J ends were trimmed by 6 bases and 0 bases, with 20 bases remaining between them. CDR1 and CDR2 (germline): SGHRS, YFSETQ. DNA of the CDR3: TGCGCCAGCACCCTTGGTTCTCTGGCCACAAGCACAGATACGCAGTATTTT. It encodes CASTLGSLATSTDTQYF. Full variable domain (missing parts from reference TRBV5-1 and TRBJ2-3): KAGVTQTPRYLIKTRGQQVTLSCSPISGHRSVSWYQQTPGQGLQFLFEYFSETQRNKGNFPGRFSGRQFSNSRSEMNVSTLELGDSALYLCASTLGSLATSTDTQYFGPGTRLTVL.

V is TRBV27 and J is TRBJ2-7; TRBD1 might be the D (5 bases). This CDR3 spans 10 amino acids. The V end lost 8 bases, the J end lost 4 bases, and 6 bases lay between the germline ends. Germline V lookup: CDR1 MNHEY, CDR2 SMNVEV (reference sequence). This chain's CDR3 is CASGHYEQYF. In nucleotides, the CDR3 is TGTGCCAGCGGACATTACGAGCAGTACTTC.

This clone was counted a single time. The rearrangement links TRBV27 to TRBJ1-6; 8 bases match TRBD1. The length of the CDR3 is 15 residues. V lost 3 bases and J lost 6; bases outside the gene matches: 4. Per germline, CDR1 MNHEY and CDR2 SMNVEV (reference sequence). The chain's CDR3 is CASSFRGRGNSPLHF. CDR3 bases: TGTGCCAGCAGTTTCAGGGGGCGGGGTAATTCACCCCTCCACTTT.

The rearrangement links TRBV5-4 to TRBJ2-7, with 8 bases aligning to TRBD2. The CDR3 spans 14 residues. The V gene end was trimmed by 2 bases and the J gene end by 0 bases; junction bases not matched to a gene: 1. The V gene's germline CDR1 is SGHNT and CDR2 YYREEE (reference sequence). The CDR3 bases are TGTGCCAGCAGCTTTACTAGCGGCTCCTACGAGCAGTACTTC. This translates into CASSFTSGSYEQYF.

V usage is TRBV28 and J usage is TRBJ2-7, with D unresolved. V lost 6 bases to trimming and J lost 3 bases, with 12 bases between them. Germline CDR1 reads MDHEN; CDR2 reads SYDVKM. The CDR3 length is 13 residues. The CDR3 region is CASSRRHSYEQYF. The CDR3 nucleotides read TGTGCCAGCAGCCGTAGACATAGCTACGAGCAGTACTTC.

As concerns this clone: At one end the junction does not follow the germline gene, possibly because of a read error. The chain uses TRBV7-9 and TRBJ1-1; D unresolved. Germline-derived CDR1 and CDR2 are SEHNR and FQNEAQ (reference sequence). This CDR3 has 15 residues. The CDR3 spells CSSSFISGLNTEAFF. DNA of the CDR3: TGTTCCAGCAGCTTTATATCTGGGCTAAACACTGAAGCTTTCTTT.

V gene TRBV6-1 combines with J gene TRBJ2-3; 7 bases fit TRBD1. With 4 bases clipped from V and 9 bases from J, the junction kept 1 base outside the gene matches. The CDR3 length is 11 residues. Per germline, CDR1 MNHNS and CDR2 SASEGT. The CDR3, as DNA: TGTGCCAGCAGTGGGACAGGCACGCAGTATTTT. This codes for CASSGTGTQYF.

The genes are TRBV18 and TRBJ1-5; D uncertain. This CDR3 spans 16 amino acids. The V end was cut by 2 bases, the J end by 5 bases, with 16 bases between. In germline, CDR1 is KGHSH, CDR2 LQKENI. In DNA form, the CDR3 reads TGTGCCAGCTCACCAGGGAGACTTACTGCTTATCAGCCCCAGCATTTT. Translation: CASSPGRLTAYQPQHF. The full variable domain, in which reference TRBV18 and TRBJ1-5 provide the parts outside the CDR3, is NAGVMQNPRHLVRRRGQEARLRCSPMKGHSHVYWYRQLPEEGLKFMVYLQKENIIDESGMPKERFSAEFPKEGPSILRIQQVVRGDSAAYFCASSPGRLTAYQPQHFGDGTRLSIL.

The chain couples TRBV6-5 to TRBJ1-1; D gene unclear. Germline lookup yields CDR1 MNHEY and CDR2 SVGAGI. Trimming shortened V by 4 bases and J by 0 bases, and 12 bases separated the two germline ends. The CDR3 is 15 residues long. The CDR3 region is CASSSKLVLNTEAFF. In DNA form, the CDR3 reads TGTGCCAGCAGTTCCAAACTAGTATTGAACACTGAAGCTTTCTTT.

This clone was detected only once. The genes are TRBV11-2 and TRBJ1-4, with unresolved D. V was pared by 5 bases and J by 11 bases, with 9 bases between. CDR1 is SGHAT and CDR2 is FQNNGV in the germline V gene. The CDR3 totals 11 residues. The CDR3 coding sequence is TGTGCCAGCAGCAAGAACGGGAAACTGTTTTTT. This gives the protein CASSKNGKLFF.

J is TRBJ1-6 and V is TRBV7-8; D possibly corresponds to TRBD1 (5 bases). CDR3 length: 18 residues. V was cut by 1 base and J by 2 bases, with 15 bases left in between. Germline V lookup: CDR1 SGHVS, CDR2 FQNEAQ. CDR3 residues: CASSLDTTELPYNSPLHF. The DNA of the CDR3 is TGTGCCAGCAGCTTAGATACGACAGAACTTCCCTATAATTCACCCCTCCACTTT.

V gene TRBV7-9 combines with J gene TRBJ2-7; 7 bases map to TRBD2. This CDR3 is 14 amino acids long. Germline V CDR1 and CDR2: SEHNR, FQNEAQ (reference sequence). J lost 3 bases, V lost 5 bases, and 7 bases had no gene match. The CDR3 DNA is TGTGCCAGCAGCCCAGCGGGGCGGTACTACGAGCAGTACTTC. Its translation: CASSPAGRYYEQYF.

The V and J genes are TRBV4-1 and TRBJ2-1; 10 positions agree with TRBD2. The CDR3 has 16 amino acids. Germline-derived CDR1 and CDR2 are MGHRA and YSYEKL. V was clipped by 2 bases and J by 5 bases; unmatched bases: 6. CDR3 coding DNA: TGCGCCAGCAGCCAACTCCTAGCGGGGGACGACAATGAGCAGTTCTTC. It encodes CASSQLLAGDDNEQFF.

The V and J genes are TRBV4-3 and TRBJ2-5; 8 bases match TRBD2. The CDR3 sequence is 16 residues long. Trimming took 0 bases from V and 5 from J; bases not matched to a gene: 8. Per germline, CDR1 LGHNA and CDR2 YSLEER. CDR3 nucleotides: TGCGCCAGCAGCCAAGAAGTCGGTAGCGGGGATGAGACCCAGTACTTC. This encodes CASSQEVGSGDETQYF.

This clone has just a few counts. The chain recombines TRBV7-2 with TRBJ1-5; D remains ambiguous. The CDR3 length is 14 residues. Germline V gene lookup returns CDR1 SGHTA and CDR2 FQGNSA. V lost 5 bases, J lost 3 bases, and 11 bases lay in between. CDR3 sequence reads: CASSPTTSNQPQHF. The CDR3 DNA sequence: TGTGCCAGCAGCCCGACTACCTCCAATCAGCCCCAGCATTTT.

This clone has more than one count but fewer than ten. The rearrangement uses TRBV4-3 and TRBJ1-1; TRBD1 is a possible D gene (6 bases). CDR1 is LGHNA, CDR2 YSLEER, per germline. V lost 1 base and J lost 0, with 12 bases in between. This CDR3 contains 16 residues. This CDR3 reads CASSQGSEGVNTEAFF. DNA of the CDR3: TGCGCCAGCAGCCAAGGTTCTGAGGGGGTGAACACTGAAGCTTTCTTT.

This clone was counted a few times. The rearrangement links TRBV19 to TRBJ2-3, with D possibly matching TRBD2 (5 bases). Deletions cut 6 bases from V and 6 bases from J, with 19 bases between. The CDR3 has 15 residues. Per germline, CDR1 LNHDA and CDR2 SQIVND (reference sequence). The CDR3 bases are TGTGCCAGTAGCAAGGCGGGCCTTACCGCCGATACGCAGTATTTT. It codes for CASSKAGLTADTQYF.

The chain links TRBV29-1 to TRBJ2-5, with D tentatively TRBD1 (6 bases). With the DNA end fitting TRBJ2-7 better, the J assignment may be wrong. Germline CDR1 and CDR2: SQVTM and ANQGSEA. CDR3 length: 14 amino acids. The CDR3 spells CSVEQGKSPYEQYF. The CDR3 nucleotides are TGCAGCGTTGAACAGGGGAAATCACCGTACGAGCAGTACTTC.

The genes are TRBV29-1 and TRBJ2-1; D is unclear. This CDR3 has 11 amino acids. Trimming shortened V by 5 bases and J by 3 bases, and 5 bases separated the two germline ends. Germline V gene sequence: CDR1 SQVTM, CDR2 ANQGSEA. CDR3 sequence reads: CSVFLYNEQFF. CDR3 nucleotide sequence: TGCAGCGTTTTCCTCTACAATGAGCAGTTCTTC.

This clone was observed once. The rearrangement joins TRBV9 to TRBJ1-2; 7 bases map to TRBD1. The CDR3 runs 14 residues. Looked up from germline, CDR1 is SGDLS and CDR2 is YYNGEE. V trimming: 3 bases; J trimming: 1 base; junction bases outside the gene matches: 3. As DNA, the CDR3 is TGTGCCAGCAGCGACCGGGACAGTAACTATGGCTACACCTTC. It codes for CASSDRDSNYGYTF.

The chain couples TRBV5-4 to TRBJ2-1; 7 positions agree with TRBD1. The J segment lost 10 bases and the V segment lost 5 bases, leaving 12 bases of the junction unmatched. The CDR3 spans 14 residues. Germline V lookup: CDR1 SGHNT, CDR2 YYREEE (reference sequence). The CDR3 loop reads CASRADRALPEQFF. CDR3 sequence (DNA): TGTGCCAGCAGGGCTGACAGGGCCCTGCCCGAGCAGTTCTTC.

This clone showed up just once. The V gene is TRBV5-1, the J gene TRBJ1-1, with D possibly being TRBD1 (5 bases). The V gene lost 0 bases and the J gene lost 0 bases, with 9 bases spanning the gap. CDR3 size: 15 residues. The germline V gene has CDR1 SGHRS and CDR2 YFSETQ. The CDR3 loop is CASSLGGGVNTEAFF. CDR3 nucleotides: TGCGCCAGCAGCTTGGGGGGGGGTGTGAACACTGAAGCTTTCTTT.

This clone showed up just once. This chain joins TRBV2 and TRBJ2-3; 7 bases agree with TRBD1. J was trimmed by 0 bases and V by 6 bases; bases with no gene match: 6. The CDR3 extends over 15 amino acids. The germline V gene encodes CDR1 SNHLY and CDR2 FYNNEI. The CDR3 loop reads CASSLGQISTDTQYF. CDR3 DNA: TGTGCCAGCAGCTTGGGACAGATAAGCACAGATACGCAGTATTTT.

The rearrangement links TRBV19 to TRBJ2-7; TRBD1 might be the D (5 bases). Germline CDR1 and CDR2: LNHDA and SQIVND (reference sequence). The CDR3 loop spans 13 amino acids. The V and J ends lost 3 bases and 2 bases respectively, with 8 bases between them. The CDR3 coding sequence is TGTGCCAGTAGTATGGGGCAGACCTACGAGCAGTACTTC. It encodes CASSMGQTYEQYF. Variable domain in full (rest from reference TRBV19 and TRBJ2-7): DGGITQSPKYLFRKEGQNVTLSCEQNLNHDAMYWYRQDPGQGLRLIYYSQIVNDFQKGDIAEGYSVSREKKESFPLTVTSAQKNPTAFYLCASSMGQTYEQYFGPGTRLTVT.

This clone came up a few times. The rearrangement uses TRBV2 and TRBJ2-7; D is possibly TRBD2 (6 bases). In germline, CDR1 is SNHLY, CDR2 FYNNEI. The V gene lost 7 bases and the J gene lost 1 base, with 11 bases spanning the gap. The CDR3 contains 13 residues. CDR3 sequence (DNA): TGTGCCAGCAATGGAGGGCGTTCCTACGAGCAGTACTTC. Protein product: CASNGGRSYEQYF.

This chain connects TRBV19 to TRBJ2-5; 10 bases are shared with TRBD2. Germline V gives CDR1 LNHDA, CDR2 SQIVND (reference sequence). The CDR3 covers 15 residues. V trimming: 5 bases; J trimming: 2 bases; junction bases outside the gene matches: 5. The CDR3 loop is CASSETSGQQETQYF. The CDR3 region has the DNA TGTGCCAGTAGTGAGACTAGCGGGCAACAAGAGACCCAGTACTTC.